This T cell receptor beta chain is from a study of regulatory T cells in long-lasting Graves disease. The CDR3 loop spans 12 amino acids. Trimming shortened V by 3 bases and J by 9 bases, and 9 bases separated the two germline ends. Germline-derived CDR1 and CDR2 are LGHDT and YNNKEL (reference sequence). The time point denotes: newly diagnosed GD, antithyroid drugs for less than 3 months. PBMCs were the source of the RNA used for TCR sequencing. Through Arm-PCR of CDR3 regions and iRepertoire HTBI primers, TCR beta libraries were built. TCRdb reanalysed the multiplex PCR reads using MiXCR and keeps one entry per CDR3 protein. The data contain 200,000 to 250,000 distinct CDR3 sequences, around 17% of them singletons. The table lists this clonotype with many counts. Its antigen is as yet unknown. Study observations and caveats: Patients with persistent disease showed a bias toward TRBV28, TRBJ1-2 and TRBJ2-5. Study of thyroid tissue was not done, with only peripheral blood studied.

This chain connects TRBV3-1 to TRBJ2-1; D may be TRBD1 or TRBD2 (5 bases each). The TCR originated in a female donor with Graves disease. This sample comprised peripheral blood mononuclear cells (PBMCs), obtained at new diagnosis, from a patient treated with antithyroid drugs. CDR3 in amino acids: CASSQGVGEQFF. The CDR3 nucleotides are TGTGCCAGCAGCCAGGGGGTCGGTGAGCAGTTCTTC.